This T cell receptor beta chain was identified in a study of OX40 agonist ivuxolimab in advanced cancers. Whole-study results and caveats: Normalized T-cell clonal expansion was also low in some nonresponders.

Excluded were patients having autoimmune disease history or systemic immunosuppression. The V end lost 4 bases, the J end lost 6 bases, and 13 bases lay between the germline ends. CDR1 is SNHLY and CDR2 is FYNNEI in the germline V gene. The CDR3 sequence is 14 residues long. Only in-frame clones appear in the TCRdb table, and some are missing; sequencing was by immunoSEQ multiplex PCR. This sample carries 75,000 to 100,000 clones, 80% to 90% of them seen once, and the ten largest clones take around 2%. Remarks on this clone: Its antigen is currently unknown.

The source of this sequence is an adult with an advanced solid tumor such as melanoma, head and neck, liver or kidney cancer. This sequence joins TRBV2 and TRBJ2-1; D unclear. The sample here was CD4+ or CD8+ T cells sorted from blood, taken in a trial of the OX40 agonist ivuxolimab. The CDR3, as DNA: TGTGCCAGCAGTGGGGGTATTGGACGCAATGAGCAGTTCTTC. This gives the protein CASSGGIGRNEQFF. The entire variable domain, with the rest obtained from reference TRBV2 and TRBJ2-1, is as follows: EPEVTQTPSHQVTQMGQEVILRCVPISNHLYFYWYRQILGQKVEFLVSFYNNEISEKSEIFDDQFSVERPDGSNFTLKIRSTKLEDSAMYFCASSGGIGRNEQFFGPGTRLTVL.